This TCR beta chain was retrieved from a study of response to subunit inactivated influenza vaccine. TCRdb re-derived calls from the RT-PCR reads in MiXCR, one entry per CDR3 protein. Counted here are about 570,000 distinct CDR3 sequences, over 9% occurring once; the ten biggest clones make up about 10%. These same data were also listed under a study on T cells expressing NK-cell markers. That paper states: The TCR beta cDNA came from 5'RACE template switching with UMIs. According to the study, TCR beta repertoires originated from sorted CD3+CD56+NKG2C+, CD3+CD56+NKG2C- and CD3+CD56-NKG2C+ T cells. Several experiments employed an anti-gamma-delta TCR antibody to confine sorting to alpha-beta TCR T cells. Top CD8+ clonotypes included the dominant CD3+CD56+NKG2C+ clonotypes in 5 or 6 donors. Where four donors were concerned, these clonotypes also led the CD3+CD56-NKG2C+ fraction.

Sequencing used PBMCs from blood, obtained on the day of vaccination. This sequence originates from a man in his fifties who received an inactivated influenza vaccine.

The CDR3 DNA is TGTGCCAGCAGTTTTATGGGGTCCTCCTACGAGCAGTACTTC. Translating gives CASSFMGSSYEQYF. The V gene is TRBV6-2 or TRBV6-3, the J gene TRBJ2-7, with D unclear. The germline gives CDR1 MNHEY, CDR2 SVGEGT. V was trimmed by 4 bases and J by 0 bases, leaving 10 bases between them. The CDR3 length is 14 residues.